The 28 T cell receptor beta chains in this list originate from one sample, sequenced in a study of cytomegalovirus exposure and HLA in healthy donors. PCR amplification relied on 60 Vbeta primers (plus 13 Jbeta primers). Measured with immunoSEQ multiplex PCR; TCRdb has only the in-frame clones, and not every one. The table shows 200,000 to 300,000 clones, with roughly 73% occurring only once. The sample was PBMCs. Every receptor here comes from a boy between 5 and 17 years old in good health and CMV-seronegative.

The chain recombines TRBV12-5 with TRBJ2-5, with 12 nucleotides matching TRBD2. V was pared by 2 bases and J by 5 bases, with 12 bases of the junction left unmatched. From germline, CDR1 is LGHNT and CDR2 FRNRAP. This CDR3 is 18 amino acids long. The CDR3 is CASGLLRLAGVMRETQYF. The CDR3 region has the DNA TGTGCTAGTGGTTTGCTCCGACTAGCGGGGGTCATGCGGGAGACCCAGTACTTC.

CDR3 nucleotides: TGTGCCAGCAGTTCGCCATCCAGGGGGCTAGCGACTGAAGCTTTCTTT. Residues: CASSSPSRGLATEAFF. This chain uses TRBV27 with TRBJ1-1, with 8 bases fitting TRBD1. This CDR3 has 16 amino acids. Trimming cost V 4 bases and J 5 bases; bases outside gene matches: 12. Germline V lookup: CDR1 MNHEY, CDR2 SMNVEV (reference sequence).

The chain combines TRBV9 with TRBJ2-2; 8 nucleotides line up with TRBD2. Germline loops: CDR1 SGDLS, CDR2 YYNGEE. This CDR3 comprises 20 residues. With 4 bases clipped from V and 0 bases from J, the junction kept 17 bases outside the gene matches. Written as DNA, the CDR3 is TGTGCCAGCAGCTTGCCCGTTCGTCGAGCGGGGGATACGAACACCGGGGAGCTGTTTTTT. Amino acids: CASSLPVRRAGDTNTGELFF.

This chain connects TRBV6-5 to TRBJ2-5, with TRBD1 as a possible D gene (5 bases). V was clipped by 4 bases and J by 4 bases, with 13 bases between them. The germline CDR1 and CDR2 sequences are MNHEY and SVGAGI. The length of the CDR3 is 14 residues. CDR3 sequence (DNA): TGTGCCAGCAGTTTAATTTCAGGGCCAGAGACCCAGTACTTC. As protein: CASSLISGPETQYF.

This rearrangement joins TRBV5-1 to TRBJ2-1; TRBD2 matches at 11 bases. The germline V gene encodes CDR1 SGHRS and CDR2 YFSETQ. V shed 4 bases, J shed 5 bases, and the junction held 5 bases outside the gene matches. The CDR3 contains 15 residues. CDR3 nucleotide sequence: TGCGCCAGCAGCGTTAGCGGGGGGGCCCACAATGAGCAGTTCTTC. Amino acid sequence: CASSVSGGAHNEQFF.

This clone came up once. V is TRBV5-1 and J is TRBJ2-1; TRBD2 matches at 8 bases. This CDR3 region has 15 residues. Germline CDR1 and CDR2: SGHRS and YFSETQ. J lost 7 bases, V lost 4 bases, and 10 bases had no gene match. The CDR3 spells CASSREGFPGNEQFF. The CDR3 coding sequence is TGCGCCAGCAGCCGGGAGGGATTTCCTGGGAATGAGCAGTTCTTC. Drawing the rest from reference TRBV5-1 and TRBJ2-1, the complete variable domain is KAGVTQTPRYLIKTRGQQVTLSCSPISGHRSVSWYQQTPGQGLQFLFEYFSETQRNKGNFPGRFSGRQFSNSRSEMNVSTLELGDSALYLCASSREGFPGNEQFFGPGTRLTVL.

In the case of this clone: The same CDR3 can be traced to other DNA sequences in this sample. The chain uses TRBV28 and TRBJ2-7, with 10 bases lining up with TRBD1. CDR1 and CDR2 (germline): MDHEN, SYDVKM. J lost 4 bases, V lost 9 bases, and 12 bases had no gene match. The CDR3 runs 15 residues. The CDR3 DNA reads TGTGCCAGTATCCGAGCCGGGACAGGGGTTTACGAGCAGTACTTC. Encoded protein: CASIRAGTGVYEQYF.

The rearrangement joins TRBV27 to TRBJ2-7, with 7 nucleotides matching TRBD2. Germline CDR1 and CDR2: MNHEY and SMNVEV (reference sequence). The CDR3 covers 14 residues. The junction had 10 bases not matched to a gene; V was cut back by 8 bases and J by 3 bases. The chain's CDR3 is CASGKAGSGYEQYF. The CDR3 region has the DNA TGTGCCAGCGGTAAAGCGGGATCCGGCTACGAGCAGTACTTC.

The rearrangement joins TRBV2 to TRBJ1-2; tentatively, D is TRBD1 (6 bases). This CDR3 has 14 residues. Germline V gene sequence: CDR1 SNHLY, CDR2 FYNNEI. The V and J ends lost 4 bases and 4 bases respectively, with 13 bases between them. The CDR3 sequence: CASSADRSSYGYTF. The CDR3 DNA reads TGTGCCAGCAGTGCCGACAGGAGTTCCTATGGCTACACCTTC.

The chain uses TRBV11-2 and TRBJ2-5, with 8 nucleotides matching TRBD2. CDR1 is SGHAT and CDR2 is FQNNGV in the germline V gene. CDR3 length: 13 residues. V gave up 4 bases and J gave up 5 bases; unmatched junction bases: 3. Here the CDR3 reads CASSSGLGETQYF. In nucleotides, the CDR3 is TGTGCCAGCAGCTCGGGACTAGGGGAGACCCAGTACTTC.

This chain connects TRBV5-1 to TRBJ1-2; D remains unclear. The CDR3 totals 16 residues. Trimming removed 6 bases from V and 4 bases from J, with 22 bases in between. Germline CDR1 and CDR2: SGHRS and YFSETQ. The CDR3 region has the DNA TGCGCCAGCACCCGGAGTGGCACAGCGGCATCCTATGGCTACACCTTC. Translation: CASTRSGTAASYGYTF.

This clone has only a few counts. The chain is built from TRBV5-1 and TRBJ2-1; TRBD2 agrees at 10 bases. There are 15 residues in the CDR3. CDR1 is SGHRS, CDR2 YFSETQ, per germline. J lost 4 bases, V lost 4 bases, and 5 bases had no gene match. CDR3 in DNA: TGCGCCAGCAGCCGAACTAGCGGGGTGTACAATGAGCAGTTCTTC. Its translation is CASSRTSGVYNEQFF.

The chain recombines TRBV11-3 with TRBJ2-7; 8 nucleotides align to TRBD1. The V segment lost 5 bases and the J segment 3 bases; nucleotides outside the gene matches: 12. The CDR3 has 16 amino acids. Per germline, CDR1 SGHNT and CDR2 YENEEA. Here the CDR3 reads CASSHSWDRPYYEQYF. CDR3 nucleotide sequence: TGTGCCAGCAGCCACTCCTGGGACAGGCCTTACTACGAGCAGTACTTC.

The chain carries TRBV19 and TRBJ2-2; 9 positions agree with TRBD1. The CDR3 has 17 residues. The V and J ends lost 3 bases and 1 base, in that order; junction bases with no gene match: 6. Looked up from germline, CDR1 is LNHDA and CDR2 is SQIVND (reference sequence). The CDR3 nucleotides are TGTGCCAGTAGTATTAGGGGACAGGGAAGGAACACCGGGGAGCTGTTTTTT. Amino acids: CASSIRGQGRNTGELFF.

This clone was observed a handful of times. The chain links TRBV18 to TRBJ1-5; maybe TRBD1 (5 bases). CDR1 and CDR2 (germline): KGHSH, LQKENI. Deletions cut 0 bases from V and 4 bases from J, with 16 bases between. This CDR3 contains 17 residues. In DNA form, the CDR3 reads TGTGCCAGCTCACCACCGAGGGGAGAGGCGGGGAATCAGCCCCAGCATTTT. The encoded protein is CASSPPRGEAGNQPQHF.

This clone has more than one count but fewer than ten. This sequence joins TRBV9 and TRBJ1-2; D is perhaps TRBD1 (6 bases). The CDR3 is 13 residues long. The ends were cut back, 3 bases at V and 7 bases at J, with 13 bases in the middle. Germline CDR1 SGDLS, CDR2 YYNGEE. The chain's CDR3 is CASSGNKGGGYTF. The CDR3 nucleotides are TGTGCCAGCAGCGGAAACAAAGGGGGTGGCTACACCTTC.

The gene calls are TRBV15 and TRBJ1-2; D unclear. CDR1 LNHNV and CDR2 YYDKDF come from the germline V gene (reference sequence). The CDR3 has 13 amino acids. V shed 1 base and J shed 2 bases, with 5 bases lying between them. The CDR3 protein is CATSRVSNYGYTF. CDR3 coding DNA: TGTGCCACCAGCAGAGTGAGCAACTATGGCTACACCTTC.

The chain combines TRBV5-1 with TRBJ2-2, with TRBD2 as a possible D gene (5 bases). CDR1 and CDR2 (germline): SGHRS, YFSETQ. V was pared by 7 bases and J by 0 bases, with 13 bases between. The CDR3 is made up of 15 amino acids. CDR3 nucleotide sequence: TGCGCCAGCGGTTCTATGGGAGCGAACACCGGGGAGCTGTTTTTT. As protein: CASGSMGANTGELFF.

This rearrangement joins TRBV29-1 to TRBJ1-1; D uncertain. Trimming shortened V by 4 bases and J by 3 bases, and 12 bases separated the two germline ends. This CDR3 region has 13 residues. CDR1 is SQVTM, CDR2 ANQGSEA, per germline. The DNA for the CDR3 is TGCAGCGTTGTTACGGGTTTTGACACTGAAGCTTTCTTT. The encoded protein is CSVVTGFDTEAFF.

The rearrangement joins TRBV4-2 to TRBJ2-7, with TRBD1 identical over 11 bases. Germline CDR1 LGHNA, CDR2 YNFKEQ. The CDR3 consists of 16 residues. V was clipped by 4 bases and J by 5 bases; unmatched bases: 10. In nucleotides, the CDR3 is TGTGCCAGCAGCCCATGGAAAAGGACAGGGGGCCACGAGCAGTACTTC. It specifies CASSPWKRTGGHEQYF.

The table lists this clone with a few counts. The rearrangement links TRBV5-1 to TRBJ2-7; 8 bases are shared with TRBD2. The V and J ends lost 4 bases and 4 bases, in that order; junction bases with no gene match: 4. CDR1 and CDR2 from the germline V gene are SGHRS and YFSETQ. This CDR3 comprises 13 residues. Here the CDR3 reads CASSQGLEYEQYF. The CDR3 DNA reads TGCGCCAGCAGCCAGGGACTAGAGTACGAGCAGTACTTC.

The chain has TRBV5-1 and TRBJ2-3, with 11 bases aligning to TRBD2. V dropped 0 bases and J dropped 0; count of bases not matched to a gene: 3. Germline CDR1 SGHRS, CDR2 YFSETQ. The CDR3 is made up of 17 amino acids. CDR3 nucleotides: TGCGCCAGCAGCTTGGGACTAGCGGGGACTAGCACAGATACGCAGTATTTT. Protein: CASSLGLAGTSTDTQYF.

The chain has TRBV12-1 and TRBJ2-1; the table's D call, TRBD2, was not checked against the DNA. TRBV12-1 corresponds to a pseudogene. The CDR3 is made up of 16 amino acids. The CDR3 coding sequence is TGTGCCTTAGCTCCCTGGATGGGACTAGCGAACCATGAGCAGTTCTTC. As protein: CALAPWMGLANHEQFF.

The chain has TRBV25-1 and TRBJ1-1, with 9 positions matching TRBD1. CDR3 length: 14 residues. Germline trimming cut 7 bases from V and 3 bases from J; bases unmatched to any gene: 6. CDR1 is MGHDK, CDR2 SYGVNS, per germline. CDR3 sequence reads: CASTDRGAHTEAFF. The CDR3 DNA reads TGTGCCAGCACGGACAGGGGAGCCCACACTGAAGCTTTCTTT.

This rearrangement joins TRBV5-5 to TRBJ1-1; D is perhaps TRBD1 (5 bases). The ends were cut back, 0 bases at V and 1 base at J, with 22 bases in the middle. The CDR3 runs 19 residues. Germline-derived CDR1 and CDR2 are SGHKS and YYEKEE (reference sequence). CDR3 residues: CASSLGYLGLPTRNTEAFF. The CDR3 bases are TGTGCCAGCAGCTTGGGGTATCTGGGGCTCCCAACCCGGAACACTGAAGCTTTCTTT.

This chain joins TRBV9 and TRBJ1-4; 11 nucleotides align to TRBD1. This CDR3 spans 15 amino acids. V lost 3 bases to trimming and J lost 10 bases; unmatched junction nucleotides: 8. Per the germline V gene, CDR1 is SGDLS and CDR2 is YYNGEE. The CDR3: CASSGSGTGGRKLFF. The CDR3 DNA reads as TGTGCCAGCAGCGGGTCAGGGACAGGGGGGAGAAAACTGTTTTTT.

This clone was detected a few times. The rearrangement uses TRBV6-1 and TRBJ1-4; TRBD1 matches at 9 bases. The CDR3 is made up of 15 amino acids. V shed 0 bases, J shed 5 bases, and the junction held 1 base outside the gene matches. From germline, CDR1 is MNHNS and CDR2 SASEGT. CDR3 residues: CASSEATGGNEKLFF. CDR3 DNA sequence: TGTGCCAGCAGTGAAGCCACAGGGGGCAATGAAAAACTGTTTTTT.

V gene TRBV6-1 combines with J gene TRBJ2-5, with D possibly TRBD1 on 6 matching bases. V dropped 7 bases and J dropped 1 base, with 16 bases sitting between them. CDR1 is MNHNS, CDR2 SASEGT, per germline. The CDR3 totals 15 residues. The chain's CDR3 is CASNWGHRAQETQYF. The CDR3 DNA is TGTGCCAGCAATTGGGGGCACAGGGCCCAAGAGACCCAGTACTTC.